Listed below are T cell receptor beta chains from one sample, sequenced in a study of blood T cells in healthy people across ages. Using its own MiXCR run on the 5' RACE reads, TCRdb lists one record per CDR3 protein. The table shows around 900,000 distinct CDR3 sequences, with about 53% occurring only once. The material sequenced was blood. All receptors derive from a woman aged 55-69 years in good health. The CDR3 runs from the conserved cysteine through the conserved F or W. The D gene is left open where the match is weak. The size entry is marked missing in some rows and otherwise reads once, few, many or a size class.

clone_size j_call cdr3_length v_call d_call cdr3_aa cdr3_nt
few TRBJ2-7 14 TRBV7-2 NA CASSLFPDAYEQYF TGTGCCAGCAGCTTATTCCCCGATGCCTACGAGCAGTACTTC
few TRBJ2-7 15 TRBV7-2 TRBD1 CASSPQTGGNYEQYF TGTGCCAGCAGCCCCCAGACAGGGGGTAACTACGAGCAGTACTTC
NA TRBJ2-1 16 TRBV7-2 TRBD2 CASSKTSGGARDEQFF TGTGCCAGCAGTAAAACGAGCGGGGGGGCCAGGGATGAGCAGTTCTTC
few TRBJ2-3 13 TRBV12-3/TRBV12-4 NA CASRIPSTDTQYF TGTGCCAGCAGGATCCCTAGCACAGATACGCAGTATTTT
NA TRBJ1-2 14 TRBV4-2 NA CASSQVNRNYGYTF TGTGCCAGCAGCCAAGTTAACAGAAACTATGGCTACACCTTC
NA TRBJ2-3 16 TRBV2 TRBD2 CASSRTPSGGGDTQYF TGTGCCAGCAGTCGGACTCCTAGCGGCGGGGGGGATACGCAGTATTTT
NA TRBJ2-1 13 TRBV20-1 TRBD2 CSARKLAGNEQFF TGCAGTGCTAGGAAACTAGCGGGCAATGAGCAGTTCTTC
NA TRBJ1-1 14 TRBV7-2 NA CASSLGQNSPEAFF TGTGCCAGCAGCTTAGGACAAAACAGCCCTGAAGCTTTCTTT
few TRBJ2-7 14 TRBV20-1 NA CSARDLAELYEQYF TGCAGTGCTAGAGATTTGGCGGAGCTCTACGAGCAGTACTTC
few TRBJ2-7 13 TRBV3-1 NA CASSQTASYEQYF TGTGCCAGCAGCCAAACGGCTTCCTACGAGCAGTACTTC
once TRBJ2-3 18 TRBV4-2 NA CASSPRRAQSWMTDTQYF TGTGCCAGCAGCCCTAGAAGGGCCCAGAGCTGGATGACAGATACGCAGTATTTT
NA TRBJ2-3 18 TRBV18 NA CASSIDPGSPTSTDTQYF TGTGCCAGCTCCATTGACCCGGGGTCCCCGACTTCCACAGATACGCAGTATTTT
NA TRBJ1-5 15 TRBV6-5 NA CASSSSAGEYQPQHF TGTGCCAGCAGTTCAAGCGCGGGAGAGTATCAGCCCCAGCATTTT
few TRBJ2-5 17 TRBV12-3/TRBV12-4 TRBD2 CASSRGLAGGHQETQYF TGTGCCAGCAGTCGCGGACTAGCGGGAGGACATCAAGAGACCCAGTACTTC
NA TRBJ1-3 16 TRBV12-3/TRBV12-4 NA CASSIYSLLAGNTIYF TGTGCCAGCAGTATTTACTCCCTTTTGGCTGGAAACACCATATATTTT
NA TRBJ2-1 15 TRBV4-3 TRBD1 CASSLGTGRMNEQFF TGCGCCAGCAGCCTCGGGACAGGGCGAATGAATGAGCAGTTCTTC
NA TRBJ1-5 13 TRBV28 NA CASSWGDYQPQHF TGTGCCAGCAGTTGGGGGGACTATCAGCCCCAGCATTTT
NA TRBJ1-2 18 TRBV7-9 NA CASSLPPGQGIPGNGYTF TGTGCCAGCAGCCTCCCCCCGGGGCAGGGGATTCCTGGAAATGGCTACACCTTC
few TRBJ1-5 15 TRBV12-3/TRBV12-4 NA CASSLDRVSNQPQHF TGTGCCAGCAGTTTAGATCGGGTTAGCAATCAGCCCCAGCATTTT
NA TRBJ2-4 17 TRBV4-1 NA CASSKGPLTLAKNIQYF TGCGCCAGCAGCAAGGGACCCCTAACCCTAGCCAAAAACATTCAGTACTTC
few TRBJ1-6 16 TRBV6-5 NA CASRSGGGRDNSPLHF TGTGCCAGCAGGTCCGGCGGGGGGCGTGATAATTCACCCCTCCACTTT
NA TRBJ1-5 15 TRBV2 NA CASSLKGVNDQPQHF TGTGCCAGCTCCTTGAAGGGGGTGAATGATCAGCCCCAGCATTTT
NA TRBJ2-1 12 TRBV9 NA CASSGTGETQFF TGTGCCAGCAGCGGGACGGGAGAGACCCAGTTCTTC
NA TRBJ2-7 15 TRBV20-1 TRBD2 CSAPPTSGGRYEQYF TGCAGTGCCCCCCCCACTAGCGGGGGAAGGTACGAGCAGTACTTC
NA TRBJ2-3 11 TRBV20-1 NA CSAPRTDTQYF TGCAGTGCTCCTCGCACAGATACGCAGTATTTT
NA TRBJ1-5 13 TRBV7-9 NA CASSLDPSWPQHF TGTGCCAGCAGCTTAGACCCCTCTTGGCCCCAGCATTTT
NA TRBJ1-5 12 TRBV7-9 NA CASSLADRTQHF TGTGCCAGCAGCTTAGCTGACCGCACCCAGCATTTT
NA TRBJ2-1 14 TRBV20-1 NA CSARPASSYNEQFF TGCAGTGCTAGACCGGCAAGTTCCTACAATGAGCAGTTCTTC
few TRBJ2-3 14 TRBV25-1 TRBD2 CASSGLATTDTQYF TGTGCCAGCAGCGGACTAGCGACCACAGATACGCAGTATTTT
NA TRBJ1-6 15 TRBV7-2 NA CASSLNSGSNSPLHF TGTGCCAGCAGCTTGAATTCAGGATCGAATTCACCCCTCCACTTT
once TRBJ2-1 15 TRBV3-1 TRBD2 CASSQDTSGTSEQFF TGTGCCAGCAGCCAAGACACTAGCGGGACAAGTGAGCAGTTCTTC
NA TRBJ2-7 17 TRBV7-6 NA CASSSSPKQDRSYEQYF TGTGCCAGCAGCTCCTCCCCCAAGCAGGACCGCTCCTACGAGCAGTACTTC
NA TRBJ2-7 15 TRBV7-2 NA CASSLTYVTSYEQYF TGTGCCAGCAGCTTAACTTACGTTACCTCCTACGAGCAGTACTTC
NA TRBJ1-1 15 TRBV7-2 TRBD1 CASSPWGQGRTEAFF TGTGCCAGCAGCCCCTGGGGACAGGGTCGTACTGAAGCTTTCTTT
NA TRBJ2-3 17 TRBV6-6 NA CASSYRGRTQITDTQYF TGTGCCAGCAGTTACAGGGGGAGGACCCAGATAACAGATACGCAGTATTTT
many TRBJ2-7 14 TRBV28 NA CASSFPGRAYEQYF TGTGCCAGCAGTTTTCCGGGGCGGGCCTACGAGCAGTACTTC
few TRBJ2-1 15 TRBV6-2/TRBV6-3 NA CASSYQEGGQGEQFF TGTGCCAGCAGTTACCAAGAGGGCGGGCAGGGTGAGCAGTTCTTC
NA TRBJ2-5 12 TRBV5-1 NA CASSWGVETQYF TGCGCCAGCAGCTGGGGCGTGGAGACCCAGTACTTC
NA TRBJ2-1 15 TRBV7-3 TRBD2 CASRFKRERGNEQFF TGTGCCAGCAGATTCAAGCGGGAGAGAGGGAATGAGCAGTTCTTC
NA TRBJ2-7 15 TRBV7-2 TRBD1 CASSSGQGMNYEQYF TGTGCCAGCAGCTCTGGACAGGGTATGAACTACGAGCAGTACTTC
few TRBJ2-5 14 TRBV28 NA CASSLRDYQETQYF TGTGCCAGCAGTTTGAGGGACTACCAAGAGACCCAGTACTTC
few TRBJ1-2 14 TRBV27 NA CASSSSDSLYGYTF TGTGCCAGCAGTTCGTCGGATAGCCTCTATGGCTACACCTTC
NA TRBJ2-5 12 TRBV28 NA CASTQGLGREYF TGTGCCAGCACCCAGGGGCTGGGGAGGGAGTACTTC
few TRBJ1-2 14 TRBV7-2 NA CASSYRLFSDGYTF TGTGCCAGCAGCTATAGACTATTTTCGGATGGCTACACCTTC
NA TRBJ2-5 12 TRBV29-1 NA CSGILEPETQYF TGCAGCGGAATACTAGAGCCAGAGACCCAGTACTTC
NA TRBJ2-1 15 TRBV15 NA CATSRDSALQEGQFF TGTGCCACCAGCAGAGATAGCGCTCTTCAGGAGGGTCAGTTCTTC
NA TRBJ1-1 17 TRBV18 NA CASSPVWARGLKAEAFF TGTGCCAGCTCACCTGTGTGGGCGAGGGGTCTGAAGGCTGAAGCTTTCTTT
many TRBJ2-7 14 TRBV29-1 NA CSVEGGGPAYEQYF TGCAGCGTTGAAGGAGGAGGACCAGCCTACGAGCAGTACTTC
NA TRBJ2-7 14 TRBV7-9 TRBD2 CASSNWTSAYEQYF TGTGCCAGCAGCAACTGGACTAGCGCCTACGAGCAGTACTTC
few TRBJ2-1 15 TRBV20-1 NA CSAPSPRAAYNEQFF TGCAGTGCCCCTTCGCCGCGCGCTGCCTACAATGAGCAGTTCTTC
few TRBJ2-7 14 TRBV12-3/TRBV12-4 TRBD2 CASRKAGTNYEQYF TGTGCCAGCAGAAAAGCCGGGACTAACTACGAGCAGTACTTC
NA TRBJ2-4 15 TRBV7-2 TRBD1 CASSLGGQGKNIQYF TGTGCCAGCAGCTTAGGAGGACAGGGTAAAAACATTCAGTACTTC
NA TRBJ1-1 13 TRBV7-2 TRBD1 CASSLNLGGEAFF TGTGCCAGCAGCTTAAACTTAGGGGGCGAAGCTTTCTTT
few TRBJ1-2 14 TRBV27 TRBD1 CASSIPSKQGSYTF TGTGCCAGCAGCATCCCCTCCAAACAGGGGAGCTACACCTTC
NA TRBJ1-2 12 TRBV20-1 NA CSARSSGYGYTF TGCAGTGCTAGATCTTCAGGGTATGGCTACACCTTC
few TRBJ2-1 11 TRBV20-1 NA CSASEGNEQFF TGCAGTGCTAGCGAGGGCAATGAGCAGTTCTTC